This TCR beta chain was sequenced during a study of T cells in Graves' hyperthyroidism and ophthalmopathy. Study details: Sampling of peripheral blood happened at initial diagnosis, prior to any treatment.

This clonotype was recorded at least ten times. What it binds is unknown. Pregnant or lactating patients were excluded, as were those with uncontrolled infection or other autoimmune disease. Fresh 10 ml peripheral blood yielded PBMCs. V was clipped by 8 bases and J by 3 bases, with 20 bases between them. The CDR3 covers 15 residues. Study-wide findings and caveats: Before onset, by a median of about seven months, the model predicted ophthalmopathy.

RNA transcripts were the template for amplifying TCR beta CDR3 regions. The TCR CDR3 first-round RT-PCR relied on the HTBI primer set. Via MiXCR, TCRdb re-called the multiplex PCR reads, giving one row per CDR3 protein. Of around 450,000 distinct CDR3 sequences listed, approximately 15% are singletons. Sequencing was done on a sample of blood. The sequence was obtained from a woman younger than 35 with Graves' hyperthyroidism. The gene calls are TRBV12-3 or TRBV12-4 and TRBJ2-7; weak D call: TRBD2 (6 bases). The CDR3 loop reads CASEPGGRRGYEQYF. The CDR3 DNA sequence: TGTGCCAGCGAACCCGGGGGTCGACGCGGCTACGAGCAGTACTTC.